Below, one T cell receptor (beta chain) is given with its context. This sample stems from a study of monozygotic twins with inflammatory bowel disease. This CDR3 has 13 amino acids. Germline V gene lookup returns CDR1 SGHAT and CDR2 FQNNGV. TCRdb re-called the 5' RACE reads and shows each CDR3 protein once, DNA omitted. The sample table sets out approximately 160,000 distinct CDR3 sequences. This rearrangement joins TRBV11-2 to TRBJ2-7; the D call of TRBD1 rests on TCRdb alone, since no DNA is present to check it. The sequencing input was blood. This TCR was sampled from a human donor with ulcerative colitis or Crohn's disease, or a healthy co-twin of an affected twin (not recorded which). CDR3 loop: CATSDRVNYEQYF.